The sequence of this T cell receptor (beta chain) was determined in a study of cytomegalovirus exposure and HLA in healthy donors. Broader study findings: Trimming of TCR beta V- and J-genes showed a link, identified in a later analysis, to a missense DCLRE1C variant. For presence/absence analyses, sequencing depth was assumed to be roughly uniform across donors.

Notes on this clone: Its specificity is unknown.

This CDR3 region has 13 residues. The V end was cut by 6 bases, the J end by 3 bases, with 9 bases between. CDR1 is KGHSH and CDR2 is LQKENI in the germline V gene. The PCR employed 60 Vbeta primers together with 13 Jbeta primers. Some clones are missing from TCRdb's copy, which holds only in-frame ones; the method was immunoSEQ multiplex PCR. The sample holds about 82,000 clones, over 65% seen once. Sequenced input: PBMCs. The V call is TRBV18, the J call TRBJ1-3; no reliable D call. This clonotype was obtained from a man aged 50-59 years in good health and CMV-seronegative. Here the CDR3 DNA reads TGTGCCAGCTCCCCAAACTTTGGAAACACCATATATTTT. It encodes CASSPNFGNTIYF.